This T cell receptor beta chain derives from a study of blood T cell repertoires in COVID-19. The protocol was immunoSEQ multiplex PCR, while the TCRdb copy is restricted to in-frame clones and leaves out a portion. This table holds just over 250,000 clones, 91% found once. A few counts support this clone. Germline V gene data show CDR1 as LNHNV and CDR2 as YYDKDF (reference sequence). This CDR3 is built from 12 residues. V shed 8 bases, J shed 5 bases, and the junction held 0 bases outside the gene matches. Sequenced input: peripheral blood. This chain links TRBV15 with TRBJ1-6, with 7 bases matching TRBD1. This TCR was recovered from a person under 30 with COVID-19, enrolled during active disease. The CDR3 reads CATGTDNSPLHF. The CDR3 DNA reads as TGTGCCACCGGGACAGATAATTCACCCCTCCACTTT. Full variable domain (remainder filled in from reference TRBV15 and TRBJ1-6): DAMVIQNPRYQVTQFGKPVTLSCSQTLNHNVMYWYQQKSSQAPKLLFHYYDKDFNNEADTPDNFQSRRPNTSFCFLDIRSPGLGDTAMYLCATGTDNSPLHFGNGTRLTVT.